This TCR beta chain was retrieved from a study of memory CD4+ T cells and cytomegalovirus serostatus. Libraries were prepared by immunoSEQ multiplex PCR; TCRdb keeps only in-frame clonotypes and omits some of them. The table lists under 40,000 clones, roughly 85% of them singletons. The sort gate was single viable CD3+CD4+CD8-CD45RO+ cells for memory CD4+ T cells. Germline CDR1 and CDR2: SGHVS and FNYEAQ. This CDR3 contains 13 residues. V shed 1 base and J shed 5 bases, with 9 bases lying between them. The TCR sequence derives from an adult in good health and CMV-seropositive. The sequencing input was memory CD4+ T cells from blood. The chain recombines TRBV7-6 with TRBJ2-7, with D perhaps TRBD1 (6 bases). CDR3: CASSLGNRDEQYF. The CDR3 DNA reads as TGTGCCAGCAGCTTAGGGAACAGGGACGAGCAGTACTTC.